The 10 T cell receptor beta chains listed next were all sequenced from one sample in a study of T cells in localized non-small cell lung cancer. Sequenced by immunoSEQ multiplex PCR; TCRdb stores in-frame clones only, minus some. The sample has 86,000 or so clones; about 83% are singletons. This specimen consisted of peripheral blood, obtained before any cancer treatment. All receptors derive from a man aged 40 to 70 with stage I lung adenocarcinoma.

This clone came up a few times. This chain uses TRBV30 with TRBJ2-3, with 12 bases aligning to TRBD1. The CDR3 extends over 13 amino acids. Germline CDR1 reads GTSNPN; CDR2 reads SVGIG (reference sequence). J was trimmed by 14 bases and V by 4 bases; bases with no gene match: 10. In DNA, the CDR3 is TGTGCCTGGATCCCACGCGGGACAGGGGGCACGTATTTT. This encodes CAWIPRGTGGTYF.

The rearrangement uses TRBV4-1 and TRBJ2-3; D ambiguous. CDR1 and CDR2 from the germline V gene are MGHRA and YSYEKL. The CDR3 sequence is 15 residues long. V lost 5 bases, J lost 1 base, and 13 bases lay in between. Here the CDR3 reads CASSSRTPGTDTQYF. The CDR3 region has the DNA TGCGCCAGCAGCTCCCGGACCCCAGGCACAGATACGCAGTATTTT.

The CDR3 DNA is TGTGCCAGCAGTGAAGGACTATCCCCCGGGAGGATAACGTTCTTC. Translated, it gives CASSEGLSPGRITFF. The chain links TRBV6-1 to TRBJ2-1; TRBD2 aligns across 7 bases. Per germline, CDR1 MNHNS and CDR2 SASEGT. V shed 1 base and J 15 bases; nucleotides not matched to a gene: 15. This CDR3 region has 15 residues.

In this sample, this clone turned up a few times. DNA of the CDR3: TGTGCCAGCAGCTTATCATCAGGGTTCGAGACCCAGTACTTC. Protein product: CASSLSSGFETQYF. V and J are TRBV7-9 and TRBJ2-5, with D possibly TRBD1 on 5 matching bases. Germline assignment: CDR1 SEHNR and CDR2 FQNEAQ (reference sequence). This CDR3 region has 14 residues. Trimming took off 2 bases at V and 5 bases at J, with 12 bases between the two ends.

The CDR3 DNA reads TGTGCCAGCAGCCGAAGGACAGGGGGAAAAGAGACCCAGTACTTC. Encoded protein: CASSRRTGGKETQYF. V is TRBV7-9 and J is TRBJ2-5, with 10 nucleotides matching TRBD1. V shed 5 bases, J shed 3 bases, and the junction held 6 bases outside the gene matches. Germline V gene lookup returns CDR1 SEHNR and CDR2 FQNEAQ (reference sequence). This CDR3 has 15 amino acids.

This clone has a handful of counts. The chain employs TRBV19 and TRBJ2-3, with 10 bases that match TRBD2. V shed 4 bases, J shed 6 bases, and the junction held 16 bases outside the gene matches. The CDR3 is 18 residues long. CDR1 is LNHDA and CDR2 is SQIVND in the germline V gene (reference sequence). CDR3 sequence reads: CASSTASSGSGKWDTQYF. CDR3 DNA sequence: TGTGCCAGTAGTACGGCGTCTAGCGGGAGTGGAAAGTGGGATACGCAGTATTTT. Based on the CDR3 plus reference TRBV19 and TRBJ2-3, the full variable domain is DGGITQSPKYLFRKEGQNVTLSCEQNLNHDAMYWYRQDPGQGLRLIYYSQIVNDFQKGDIAEGYSVSREKKESFPLTVTSAQKNPTAFYLCASSTASSGSGKWDTQYFGPGTRLTVL.

V is TRBV5-6 and J is TRBJ2-2; D possibly uses TRBD1 or TRBD2 (5 bases each). The V gene's germline CDR1 is SGHDT and CDR2 YYEEEE. V was trimmed by 4 bases and J by 0 bases, leaving 10 bases between them. CDR3 size: 15 residues. The CDR3 loop reads CASSPLGANTGELFF. The CDR3 bases are TGTGCCAGCAGCCCCCTGGGGGCGAACACCGGGGAGCTGTTTTTT. The full variable domain, rest sourced from reference TRBV5-6 and TRBJ2-2, is DAGVTQSPTHLIKTRGQQVTLRCSPKSGHDTVSWYQQALGQGPQFIFQYYEEEERQRGNFPDRFSGHQFPNYSSELNVNALLLGDSALYLCASSPLGANTGELFFGEGSRLTVL.

The chain is built from TRBV7-8 and TRBJ1-1, with unresolved D. Germline CDR1 SGHVS, CDR2 FQNEAQ. Trimming took off 0 bases at V and 1 base at J, with 3 bases between the two ends. This CDR3 is 13 amino acids long. The CDR3 loop reads CASSLARNTEAFF. CDR3 nucleotide sequence: TGTGCCAGCAGCTTAGCACGGAACACTGAAGCTTTCTTT.

This clone is termed medium-sized. The rearrangement joins TRBV7-8 to TRBJ1-5, with D perhaps matching TRBD1 (6 bases). Trimming removed 5 bases at V and 5 bases at J, with 10 bases between. The germline gives CDR1 SGHVS, CDR2 FQNEAQ. The CDR3 extends over 13 amino acids. The DNA of the CDR3 is TGTGCCAGCAGCCAAAACAGGGATCAGCCCCAGCATTTT. Translation gives CASSQNRDQPQHF.

The chain couples TRBV6-1 to TRBJ1-2; D unresolved. This CDR3 region has 15 residues. V was pared by 2 bases and J by 2 bases, with 12 bases between. Germline V gene sequence: CDR1 MNHNS, CDR2 SASEGT. CDR3 loop: CASSETIHQNYGYTF. CDR3 DNA: TGTGCCAGCAGTGAAACAATTCACCAAAACTATGGCTACACCTTC.